Below are 17 T cell receptor beta chains sequenced from a single sample in a study of cytomegalovirus exposure and HLA in healthy donors (dated by TCRdb to the late 2010s). The library was produced with the immunoSEQ multiplex PCR assay. The multiplex PCR relied on a mix of 60 forward primers for TCR Vbeta segments and 13 reverse primers for TCR Jbeta segments. The clones in this table, taken by TCRdb from immuneACCESS, are in-frame only. Not every clone is retained; where verified, under half of the shortfall comes from an unresolved V gene, and the cause of the rest is unknown. This sample's clone table shows about 100,000 clones. 0.55% to 0.65% of the sample belongs to the ten largest clones. Specimen: PBMCs. The source of these receptors is a man between 50 and 59 years old in good health and CMV-seronegative.

The chain has TRBV7-6 and TRBJ2-7; 7 positions match TRBD2. This CDR3 comprises 14 residues. CDR1 is SGHVS, CDR2 FNYEAQ, per germline. The V gene end was trimmed by 5 bases and the J gene end by 2 bases; junction bases not matched to a gene: 6. The DNA for the CDR3 is TGTGCCAGCAGCCTAATTGCGGGGGCCTACGAGCAGTACTTC. Protein sequence: CASSLIAGAYEQYF.

The rearrangement uses TRBV10-3 and TRBJ1-1; maybe TRBD1 (6 bases). The CDR3 is made up of 12 amino acids. The germline V and J ends were trimmed by 11 bases and 1 base, with 11 bases remaining between them. Germline loops: CDR1 ENHRY, CDR2 SYGVKD. CDR3 in amino acids: CAVSGQNTEAFF. DNA for the CDR3: TGTGCCGTTTCGGGACAGAACACTGAAGCTTTCTTT.

This sequence joins TRBV14 and TRBJ1-1; 7 bases line up with TRBD1. Per the germline V gene, CDR1 is SGHDN and CDR2 is FVKESK. The CDR3 spans 15 residues. J was trimmed by 2 bases and V by 4 bases; bases with no gene match: 7. CDR3 DNA sequence: TGTGCCAGCAGCCGAATCAGGGGGGCAAACACTGAAGCTTTCTTT. Amino acids: CASSRIRGANTEAFF. Full variable domain (missing parts from reference TRBV14 and TRBJ1-1): EAGVTQFPSHSVIEKGQTVTLRCDPISGHDNLYWYRRVMGKEIKFLLHFVKESKQDESGMPNNRFLAERTGGTYSTLKVQPAELEDSGVYFCASSRIRGANTEAFFGQGTRLTVV.

The chain is built from TRBV6-5 and TRBJ2-7, with D possibly matching TRBD1 (5 bases). Looked up from germline, CDR1 is MNHEY and CDR2 is SVGAGI. The CDR3 contains 14 residues. V lost 0 bases, J lost 7 bases, and 13 bases lay in between. CDR3 nucleotide sequence: TGTGCCAGCAGTTACTCAGGGGCCTTAGAGGAGCAGTACTTC. It encodes CASSYSGALEEQYF.

The chain employs TRBV4-1 and TRBJ2-5; D perhaps matches TRBD1 (7 bases). V lost 0 bases, J lost 5 bases, and 10 bases lay in between. The CDR3 is made up of 14 amino acids. The germline V gene has CDR1 MGHRA and CDR2 YSYEKL. The CDR3 region is CASSQDSGGETQYF. As DNA, the CDR3 is TGCGCCAGCAGCCAAGATTCAGGGGGGGAGACCCAGTACTTC.

This chain uses TRBV6-1 with TRBJ1-4; 10 bases match TRBD1. The CDR3 loop spans 16 amino acids. Germline V gene data show CDR1 as MNHNS and CDR2 as SASEGT. Unmatched junction bases numbered 3, after V lost 0 bases and J lost 5 bases. The chain's CDR3 is CASSEADRGFNEKLFF. The CDR3 nucleotides are TGTGCCAGCAGTGAAGCGGACAGGGGGTTCAATGAAAAACTGTTTTTT.

The rearrangement uses TRBV15 and TRBJ2-6, with 7 bases aligning to TRBD1. V dropped 3 bases and J dropped 2; count of bases not matched to a gene: 10. Germline V gene data show CDR1 as LNHNV and CDR2 as YYDKDF (reference sequence). The CDR3 totals 18 residues. The CDR3, as DNA: TGTGCCACCAGCAGGGGAAGACAGGGTTCCACTGGGGCCAACGTCCTGACTTTC. Amino acid sequence: CATSRGRQGSTGANVLTF. The full variable domain, completed using reference TRBV15 and TRBJ2-6, is DAMVIQNPRYQVTQFGKPVTLSCSQTLNHNVMYWYQQKSSQAPKLLFHYYDKDFNNEADTPDNFQSRRPNTSFCFLDIRSPGLGDTAMYLCATSRGRQGSTGANVLTFGAGSRLTVL.

The chain employs TRBV5-4 and TRBJ2-5; 8 positions match TRBD1. Germline V CDR1 and CDR2: SGHNT, YYREEE (reference sequence). CDR3 length: 14 residues. V was clipped by 6 bases and J by 2 bases; unmatched bases: 6. The CDR3 sequence is CASIPDREQETQYF. The CDR3 DNA is TGTGCCAGCATCCCGGACAGGGAACAAGAGACCCAGTACTTC.

V gene TRBV18 combines with J gene TRBJ1-5, with a tentative D call TRBD1 (5 bases). V was cut by 3 bases and J by 4 bases, with 7 bases left in between. From germline, CDR1 is KGHSH and CDR2 LQKENI. The length of the CDR3 is 13 residues. CDR3 sequence reads: CASSPGGNQPQHF. As DNA, the CDR3 is TGTGCCAGCTCACCGGGGGGAAATCAGCCCCAGCATTTT.

The chain has TRBV7-2 and TRBJ2-7; weak D call: TRBD1 (6 bases). The CDR3 contains 11 residues. The V gene lost 5 bases and the J gene lost 9 bases, with 11 bases spanning the gap. CDR1 SGHTA and CDR2 FQGNSA come from the germline V gene. CDR3 DNA sequence: TGTGCCAGCAGCGCAGGGGTTGTGCAGTACTTC. Encoded protein: CASSAGVVQYF.

This sequence joins TRBV5-4 and TRBJ1-2; D is unresolved. The CDR3 consists of 12 residues. Trimming cost V 5 bases and J 6 bases, with 11 bases left between them. CDR1 and CDR2 (germline): SGHNT, YYREEE (reference sequence). The CDR3 nucleotides are TGTGCCAGCAGTCTTGGGAGGAATGGCTACACCTTC. As protein: CASSLGRNGYTF.

V and J are TRBV19 and TRBJ1-3, with D unresolved. V was pared by 7 bases and J by 3 bases, with 16 bases between. This CDR3 is built from 15 residues. Germline loops: CDR1 LNHDA, CDR2 SQIVND (reference sequence). The CDR3 loop reads CASTVADNLGNTIYF. For the CDR3, the DNA is TGTGCCAGTACTGTGGCCGACAACCTTGGAAACACCATATATTTT. The variable domain in full, with the rest retrieved from reference TRBV19 and TRBJ1-3, is DGGITQSPKYLFRKEGQNVTLSCEQNLNHDAMYWYRQDPGQGLRLIYYSQIVNDFQKGDIAEGYSVSREKKESFPLTVTSAQKNPTAFYLCASTVADNLGNTIYFGEGSWLTVV.

The chain carries TRBV18 and TRBJ1-2, with D maybe TRBD1 (5 bases). CDR3 length: 15 residues. Germline values: CDR1 KGHSH, CDR2 LQKENI. Trimming removed 0 bases at V and 14 bases at J, with 22 bases between. The CDR3 DNA sequence: TGTGCCAGCTCACCACCGGGGCACGCTCCTATAGGGCAGACCTTC. It yields the protein CASSPPGHAPIGQTF.

The chain employs TRBV19 and TRBJ1-2, with D perhaps matching TRBD1 (6 bases). Trimming pared 7 bases from V and 6 bases from J, leaving 15 bases between. The CDR3 extends over 13 amino acids. The germline V gene encodes CDR1 LNHDA and CDR2 SQIVND (reference sequence). The CDR3 DNA reads TGTGCCAGTATCGCCAGGGGCAGGGATGGCTACACCTTC. It encodes CASIARGRDGYTF.

The CDR3 DNA reads as TGTGCCACCAGCCCCGGGGCAGGGGGAGAAAAACTGTTTTTT. Its translation: CATSPGAGGEKLFF. V and J are TRBV15 and TRBJ1-4; 7 bases fit TRBD1. Per germline, CDR1 LNHNV and CDR2 YYDKDF (reference sequence). The CDR3 loop spans 14 amino acids. V shed 5 bases and J 8 bases; nucleotides not matched to a gene: 8.

The rearrangement joins TRBV5-1 to TRBJ2-5; a weak D match, TRBD1 (8 bases). V was clipped by 0 bases and J by 2 bases, with 11 bases between them. The CDR3 extends over 15 amino acids. CDR1 and CDR2 (germline): SGHRS, YFSETQ. CDR3 DNA: TGCGCCAGCAGCTTGGACAGGGGGGGGCAAGAGACCCAGTACTTC. Translating it yields CASSLDRGGQETQYF.

The chain couples TRBV7-9 to TRBJ1-1; 10 bases fit TRBD1. CDR1 and CDR2 (germline): SEHNR, FQNEAQ (reference sequence). This CDR3 is built from 13 residues. The trim removed 5 bases at V and 5 bases at J, leaving 2 bases unmatched. The CDR3 DNA sequence: TGTGCCAGCAGCCCGGGACAGGGGACTGAAGCTTTCTTT. This sequence encodes CASSPGQGTEAFF.